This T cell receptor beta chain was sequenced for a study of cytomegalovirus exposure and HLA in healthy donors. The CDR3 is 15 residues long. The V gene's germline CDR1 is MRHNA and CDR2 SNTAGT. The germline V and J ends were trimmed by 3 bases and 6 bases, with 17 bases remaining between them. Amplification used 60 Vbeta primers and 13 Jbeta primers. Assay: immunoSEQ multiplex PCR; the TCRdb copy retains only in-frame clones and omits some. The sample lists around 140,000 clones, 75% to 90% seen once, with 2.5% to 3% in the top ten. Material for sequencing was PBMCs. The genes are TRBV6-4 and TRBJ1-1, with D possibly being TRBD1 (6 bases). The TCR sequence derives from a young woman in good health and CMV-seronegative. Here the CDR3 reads CASSEGGGERSEAFF. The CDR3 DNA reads TGTGCCAGCAGTGAGGGAGGGGGAGAAAGGTCTGAAGCTTTCTTT.